What follows are 3 T cell receptor beta chains derived from one specimen sequenced in a study of blood T cell repertoires in COVID-19. Measured with immunoSEQ multiplex PCR; TCRdb has only the in-frame clones, and not every one. Here the sample spans 360,000 or so clones, roughly four fifths being singletons. The sample consisted of PBMCs or T cells enriched from blood (not recorded which). These TCRs come from a woman aged 50 to 65 who had recovered from COVID-19.

Details on this clone: One end of the junction varies from germline; a read error may be responsible. This rearrangement joins TRBV7-7 to TRBJ2-1; D remains unclear. This CDR3 has 15 amino acids. CDR1 and CDR2 from the germline V gene are SSHAT and FNYEAQ (reference sequence). The chain's CDR3 is CASSPDLFSYNEQFF. In nucleotides, the CDR3 is TGTGCTAGCAGCCCCGACTTATTCTCCTACAATGAGCAGTTCTTC.

The J gene is TRBJ2-2, the V gene TRBV19; D perhaps matches TRBD2 (6 bases). CDR3 length: 14 residues. The V end was cut by 8 bases, the J end by 7 bases, with 17 bases between. Germline CDR1 is LNHDA and CDR2 is SQIVND (reference sequence). CDR3 sequence reads: CASGPGTFGGELFF. CDR3 sequence (DNA): TGTGCCAGTGGACCCGGGACTTTTGGCGGGGAGCTGTTTTTT. Full variable domain (missing parts from reference TRBV19 and TRBJ2-2): DGGITQSPKYLFRKEGQNVTLSCEQNLNHDAMYWYRQDPGQGLRLIYYSQIVNDFQKGDIAEGYSVSREKKESFPLTVTSAQKNPTAFYLCASGPGTFGGELFFGEGSRLTVL.

Here the CDR3 DNA reads TGTGCCATCAGCGGTTCTCAGGGAGGACAGCCCCAGCATTTT. Translated: CAISGSQGGQPQHF. The rearrangement joins TRBV10-3 to TRBJ1-5; perhaps TRBD1 as D (5 bases). The CDR3 has 14 amino acids. CDR1 and CDR2 from the germline V gene are ENHRY and SYGVKD. V shed 6 bases and J shed 7 bases, with 16 bases lying between them.